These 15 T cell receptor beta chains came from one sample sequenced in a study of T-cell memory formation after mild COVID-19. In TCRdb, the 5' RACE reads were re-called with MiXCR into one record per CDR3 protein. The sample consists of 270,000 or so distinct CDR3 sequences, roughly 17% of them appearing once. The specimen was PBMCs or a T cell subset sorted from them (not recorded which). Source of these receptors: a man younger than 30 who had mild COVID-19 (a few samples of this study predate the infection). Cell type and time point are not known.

CDR3 residues: CASSSGAFGQPQHF. CDR3 nucleotide sequence: TGTGCCAGCAGTTCAGGGGCGTTCGGTCAGCCCCAGCATTTT. The chain has TRBV12-3 or TRBV12-4 and TRBJ1-5, with D perhaps TRBD1 (6 bases). CDR3 length: 14 amino acids. With 4 bases removed from V and 6 bases from J, the gap between germline ends came to 13 bases.

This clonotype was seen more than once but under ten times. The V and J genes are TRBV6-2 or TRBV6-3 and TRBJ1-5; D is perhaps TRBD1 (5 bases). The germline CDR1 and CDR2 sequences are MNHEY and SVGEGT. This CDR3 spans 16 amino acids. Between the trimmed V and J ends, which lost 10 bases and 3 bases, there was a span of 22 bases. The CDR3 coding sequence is TGTGCCACCAGCCGGGACTTCGACCCCCACAATCAGCCCCAGCATTTT. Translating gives CATSRDFDPHNQPQHF.

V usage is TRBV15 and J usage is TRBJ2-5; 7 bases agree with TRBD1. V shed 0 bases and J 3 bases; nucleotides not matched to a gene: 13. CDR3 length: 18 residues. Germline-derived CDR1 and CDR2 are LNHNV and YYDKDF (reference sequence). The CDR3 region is CATSRDRVSAGGKETQYF. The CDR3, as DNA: TGTGCCACCAGCAGAGATCGTGTTTCGGCAGGGGGTAAAGAGACCCAGTACTTC.

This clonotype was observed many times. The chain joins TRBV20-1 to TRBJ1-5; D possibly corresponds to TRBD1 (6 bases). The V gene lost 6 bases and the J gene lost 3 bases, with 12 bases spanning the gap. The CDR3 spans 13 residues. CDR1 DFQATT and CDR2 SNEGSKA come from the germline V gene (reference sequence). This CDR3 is CSARGQNNQPQHF. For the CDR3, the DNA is TGCAGTGCCCGGGGGCAGAACAATCAGCCCCAGCATTTT.

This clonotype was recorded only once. The CDR3 nucleotides read TGTGCCAGCAGCCAAGGGACAGGCTCTAACTATGGCTACACCTTC. This translates into CASSQGTGSNYGYTF. This rearrangement joins TRBV3-1 to TRBJ1-2, with 7 bases that match TRBD1. After removal of 1 base from V and 0 bases from J, the junction contained 2 bases not matched to a gene. CDR1 and CDR2 from the germline V gene are LGHDT and YNNKEL (reference sequence). CDR3 length: 15 residues.

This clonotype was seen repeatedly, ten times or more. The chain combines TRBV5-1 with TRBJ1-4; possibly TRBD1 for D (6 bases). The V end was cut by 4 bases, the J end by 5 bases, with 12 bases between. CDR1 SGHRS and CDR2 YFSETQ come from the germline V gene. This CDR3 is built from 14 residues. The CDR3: CASSGGTRNEKLFF. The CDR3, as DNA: TGCGCCAGCAGCGGCGGGACAAGAAATGAAAAACTGTTTTTT.

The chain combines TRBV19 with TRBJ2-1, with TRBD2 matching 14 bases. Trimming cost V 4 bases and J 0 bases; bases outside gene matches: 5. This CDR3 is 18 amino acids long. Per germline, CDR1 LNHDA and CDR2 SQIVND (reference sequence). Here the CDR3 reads CASSTTSGGAGSYNEQFF. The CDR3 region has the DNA TGTGCCAGTAGTACGACTAGCGGGGGGGCCGGCTCCTACAATGAGCAGTTCTTC. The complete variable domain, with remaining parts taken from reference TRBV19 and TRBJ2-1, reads DGGITQSPKYLFRKEGQNVTLSCEQNLNHDAMYWYRQDPGQGLRLIYYSQIVNDFQKGDIAEGYSVSREKKESFPLTVTSAQKNPTAFYLCASSTTSGGAGSYNEQFFGPGTRLTVL.

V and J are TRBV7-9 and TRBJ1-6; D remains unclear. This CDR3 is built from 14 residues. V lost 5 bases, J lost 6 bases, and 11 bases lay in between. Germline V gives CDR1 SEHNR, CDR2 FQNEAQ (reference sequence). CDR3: CASSPSRVNSPLHF. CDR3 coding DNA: TGTGCCAGCAGCCCTTCAAGGGTTAATTCACCCCTCCACTTT.

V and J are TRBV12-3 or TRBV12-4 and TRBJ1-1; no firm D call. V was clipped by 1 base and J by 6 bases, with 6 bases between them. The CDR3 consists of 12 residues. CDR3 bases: TGTGCCAGCAGTTTAGAAATTGCTGAAGCTTTCTTT. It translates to CASSLEIAEAFF.

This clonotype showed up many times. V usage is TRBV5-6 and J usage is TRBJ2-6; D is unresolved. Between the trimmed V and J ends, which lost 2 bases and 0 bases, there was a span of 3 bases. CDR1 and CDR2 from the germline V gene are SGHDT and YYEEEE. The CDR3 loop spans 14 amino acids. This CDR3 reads CASSLDSGANVLTF. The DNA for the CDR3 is TGTGCCAGCAGCTTAGACTCTGGGGCCAACGTCCTGACTTTC.

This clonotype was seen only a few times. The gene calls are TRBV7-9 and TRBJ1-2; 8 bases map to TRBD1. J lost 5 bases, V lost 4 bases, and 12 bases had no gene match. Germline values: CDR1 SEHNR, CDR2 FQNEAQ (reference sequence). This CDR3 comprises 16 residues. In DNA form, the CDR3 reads TGTGCCAGCAGCTCCTCGGACGCGACAGGGGTTTATGGCTACACCTTC. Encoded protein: CASSSSDATGVYGYTF.

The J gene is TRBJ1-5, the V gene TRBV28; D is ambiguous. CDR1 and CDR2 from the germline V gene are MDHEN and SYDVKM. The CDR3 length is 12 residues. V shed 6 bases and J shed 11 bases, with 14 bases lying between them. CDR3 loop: CASRGSSETQHF. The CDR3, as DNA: TGTGCCAGCAGGGGGTCGAGCGAGACCCAGCATTTT.

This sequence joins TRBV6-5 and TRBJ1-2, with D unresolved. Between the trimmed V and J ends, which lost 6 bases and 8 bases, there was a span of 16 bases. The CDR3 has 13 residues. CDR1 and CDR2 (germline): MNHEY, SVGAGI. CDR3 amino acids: CASRPDPEGGYTF. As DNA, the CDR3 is TGTGCCAGCAGACCAGACCCGGAGGGCGGCTACACCTTC.

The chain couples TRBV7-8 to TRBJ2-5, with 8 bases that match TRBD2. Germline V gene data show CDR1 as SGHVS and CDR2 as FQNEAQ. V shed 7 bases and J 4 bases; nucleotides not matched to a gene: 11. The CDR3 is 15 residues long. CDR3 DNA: TGTGCCAGCACCCTGCCGGGGGGGAAGGGAGAGACCCAGTACTTC. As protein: CASTLPGGKGETQYF.

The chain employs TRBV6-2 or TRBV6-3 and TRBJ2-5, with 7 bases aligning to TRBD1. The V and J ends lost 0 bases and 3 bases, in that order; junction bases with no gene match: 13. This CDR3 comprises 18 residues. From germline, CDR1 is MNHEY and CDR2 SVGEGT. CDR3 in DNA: TGTGCCAGCAGTTACTCGATGATCCGACAGGGTAGGGAAGAGACCCAGTACTTC. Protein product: CASSYSMIRQGREETQYF.